A selection of T cell receptor beta chains follows, all from one sample in a study of shared clonotypes between healthy human individuals. Clones were read by immunoSEQ multiplex PCR, and TCRdb kept only the in-frame ones, dropping some. The sample gives over 2 million clones, about 95% of which show up once; around 1.1% is in the top ten. Sequencing was carried out using naive CD8+ T cells sorted from blood. These receptors originate from a man aged 18 to 30 in good health. Each CDR3 is given with its conserved first and last residue. The D gene is left open where the match is weak.

TRBV28,TRBJ2-2,15,TRBD1,CASSLLTGVGGELFF,TGTGCCAGCAGTTTACTTACAGGGGTCGGCGGGGAGCTGTTTTTT
TRBV5-1,TRBJ2-1,19,TRBD2,CASSPGTSGRKRIYNEQFF,TGCGCCAGCAGCCCGGGGACTAGCGGGAGGAAACGGATTTACAATGAGCAGTTCTTC
TRBV6-1,TRBJ1-1,15,.,CASSERDGPYTEAFF,TGTGCCAGCAGTGAAAGGGACGGCCCCTACACTGAAGCTTTCTTT
TRBV5-4,TRBJ2-1,12,.,CASSATGNEQFF,TGTGCCAGCAGCGCAACAGGGAACGAGCAGTTCTTC
TRBV28,TRBJ2-3,13,.,CASSSVVADTQYF,TGTGCCAGCAGTTCCGTCGTAGCAGATACGCAGTATTTT
TRBV7-6,TRBJ1-1,17,TRBD1,CASSLAWTGKEDTEAFF,TGTGCCAGCAGCTTAGCGTGGACAGGGAAGGAGGACACTGAAGCTTTCTTT
TRBV15,TRBJ2-5,17,.,CATSFEVGQSNQETQYF,TGTGCCACCAGTTTTGAAGTCGGGCAGAGCAACCAAGAGACCCAGTACTTC
TRBV9,TRBJ2-4,14,TRBD1,CASSAGQGVNIQYF,TGTGCCAGCAGCGCCGGACAGGGAGTCAACATTCAGTACTTC
TRBV7-2,TRBJ1-6,16,TRBD1,CASSLGVGGTYSPLHF,TGTGCCAGCAGCTTAGGGGTAGGGGGCACCTATTCACCCCTCCACTTT
TRBV27,TRBJ2-1,14,.,CASSSRSPLDEQFF,TGTGCCAGCAGCAGCCGGAGCCCTCTTGATGAGCAGTTCTTC
TRBV7-9,TRBJ2-7,17,TRBD1,CASSFQPGTGAPSEQYF,TGTGCCAGCAGCTTCCAACCCGGGACAGGGGCACCCTCTGAGCAGTACTTC
TRBV7-9,TRBJ2-1,14,.,CASSSLLSYNEQFF,TGTGCCAGCAGCTCCCTTCTATCCTACAATGAGCAGTTCTTC
TRBV7-8,TRBJ2-7,15,.,CASSPGPGGAYEQYF,TGTGCCAGCAGCCCAGGGCCCGGGGGCGCTTACGAGCAGTACTTC
TRBV27,TRBJ2-3,15,.,CASSPRTQVGDTQYF,TGTGCCAGCAGTCCCAGGACACAAGTGGGAGATACGCAGTATTTT
TRBV2,TRBJ1-2,14,TRBD1,CASSGQGDHYGYTF,TGTGCCAGCAGCGGACAGGGGGACCACTATGGCTACACCTTC